One and the same sample provided the 27 T cell receptor beta chains below, sequenced in a study of blood T cell repertoires in COVID-19. Sequencing used immunoSEQ multiplex PCR; TCRdb keeps in-frame clones, though not all of them. The sample consists of some 160,000 clones, 85% to 90% of them appearing once. Specimen: peripheral blood. Receptors were obtained from a man in his fifties or sixties who had recovered from COVID-19.

This clone was picked up a small number of times. CDR3 in amino acids: CASSQNSGTGRLNEQFF. The CDR3 DNA sequence: TGTGCCAGCTCACAAAACTCCGGGACAGGGCGACTCAATGAGCAGTTCTTC. The V gene is TRBV18, the J gene TRBJ2-1; 9 bases fit TRBD1. Looked up from germline, CDR1 is KGHSH and CDR2 is LQKENI. V gave up 4 bases and J gave up 6 bases; unmatched junction bases: 13. This CDR3 is built from 17 residues. The variable domain in full, completed from reference TRBV18 and TRBJ2-1, reads NAGVMQNPRHLVRRRGQEARLRCSPMKGHSHVYWYRQLPEEGLKFMVYLQKENIIDESGMPKERFSAEFPKEGPSILRIQQVVRGDSAAYFCASSQNSGTGRLNEQFFGPGTRLTVL.

The chain recombines TRBV5-1 with TRBJ1-4, with D maybe TRBD1 (5 bases). This CDR3 contains 14 residues. Trimming removed 4 bases at V and 8 bases at J, with 15 bases between. CDR1 and CDR2 from the germline V gene are SGHRS and YFSETQ. Here the CDR3 reads CASSLGDGGEKLFF. CDR3 nucleotide sequence: TGCGCCAGCAGCCTAGGGGATGGAGGGGAAAAACTGTTTTTT. The full variable domain, its missing parts supplied by reference TRBV5-1 and TRBJ1-4, is KAGVTQTPRYLIKTRGQQVTLSCSPISGHRSVSWYQQTPGQGLQFLFEYFSETQRNKGNFPGRFSGRQFSNSRSEMNVSTLELGDSALYLCASSLGDGGEKLFFGSGTQLSVL.

The rearrangement uses TRBV19 and TRBJ1-5; no reliable D call. This CDR3 region has 13 residues. V lost 3 bases and J 4 bases, leaving 7 bases between the germline ends. The V gene's germline CDR1 is LNHDA and CDR2 SQIVND (reference sequence). CDR3 DNA sequence: TGTGCCAGTAGTATCCGGGTTAATCAGCCCCAGCATTTT. As protein: CASSIRVNQPQHF.

V is TRBV2 and J is TRBJ2-1, with TRBD2 as a possible D gene (6 bases). Trimming removed 9 bases at V and 1 base at J, with 16 bases between. Germline CDR1 is SNHLY and CDR2 is FYNNEI. The CDR3 totals 15 residues. DNA for the CDR3: TGTGCCAGTCGGGAGCGGGTGACTTCCTACAATGAGCAGTTCTTC. This encodes CASRERVTSYNEQFF.

This clone appeared once. The gene calls are TRBV3-1 (or the pseudogene TRBV3-2) and TRBJ1-4; 10 bases align to TRBD1. Germline V gene data show CDR1 as LGHDT and CDR2 as YNNKEL (reference sequence). J gave up 2 bases and V 2 bases, and 14 bases lay outside the gene matches. CDR3 length equals 20 residues. CDR3 nucleotides: TGTGCCAGCAGCCAAAGTATCGGGACAGGGGTCTCCGGGACTAATGAAAAACTGTTTTTT. Its translation: CASSQSIGTGVSGTNEKLFF.

The chain combines TRBV19 with TRBJ2-3; unclear D gene. CDR3 length equals 14 residues. V was clipped by 3 bases and J by 3 bases, with 10 bases between them. Germline V gene data show CDR1 as LNHDA and CDR2 as SQIVND (reference sequence). CDR3 protein: CASSMGTLTDTQYF. CDR3 DNA sequence: TGTGCCAGTAGTATGGGCACGTTAACAGATACGCAGTATTTT. The full variable domain, completed using reference TRBV19 and TRBJ2-3, is DGGITQSPKYLFRKEGQNVTLSCEQNLNHDAMYWYRQDPGQGLRLIYYSQIVNDFQKGDIAEGYSVSREKKESFPLTVTSAQKNPTAFYLCASSMGTLTDTQYFGPGTRLTVL.

This chain connects TRBV30 to TRBJ2-7; 7 bases align to TRBD1. This CDR3 is 13 amino acids long. Germline lookup yields CDR1 GTSNPN and CDR2 SVGIG (reference sequence). V gave up 2 bases and J gave up 7 bases; unmatched junction bases: 8. As DNA, the CDR3 is TGTGCCTGGAGTCTTGGGACAGCCTCAGAGCAGTACTTC. It yields the protein CAWSLGTASEQYF.

The V gene is TRBV18, the J gene TRBJ2-7, with TRBD2 matching 12 bases. This CDR3 region has 15 residues. V trimming: 0 bases; J trimming: 5 bases; junction bases outside the gene matches: 2. From germline, CDR1 is KGHSH and CDR2 LQKENI. CDR3 nucleotides: TGTGCCAGCTCACCACCGACTAGCGGGAGCCACGAGCAGTACTTC. This translates into CASSPPTSGSHEQYF.

The gene calls are TRBV6-6 and TRBJ2-7; tentative D call: TRBD1 (7 bases). Germline V gene sequence: CDR1 MNHNY, CDR2 SVGAGI (reference sequence). Between the trimmed V and J ends, which lost 0 bases and 4 bases, there was a span of 16 bases. The length of the CDR3 is 16 residues. CDR3 amino acids: CASSYSFRGVSYEQYF. CDR3 sequence (DNA): TGTGCCAGCAGTTACTCCTTCAGGGGGGTGAGTTACGAGCAGTACTTC.

The chain employs TRBV18 and TRBJ2-3; D is undetermined. Between the trimmed V and J ends, which lost 1 base and 4 bases, there was a span of 9 bases. Germline V gives CDR1 KGHSH, CDR2 LQKENI. This CDR3 spans 14 amino acids. The CDR3: CASSPLGGSDTQYF. In DNA, the CDR3 is TGTGCCAGCTCACCACTCGGCGGCTCAGATACGCAGTATTTT.

CDR3 sequence (DNA): TGTGCCAGCAGCGTAGAGGTGGGCTACGCCACAGATACGCAGTATTTT. As protein: CASSVEVGYATDTQYF. The chain recombines TRBV9 with TRBJ2-3, with no clear D. V lost 0 bases, J lost 2 bases, and 13 bases lay in between. The CDR3 consists of 16 residues. The germline gives CDR1 SGDLS, CDR2 YYNGEE.

V is TRBV6-2 or TRBV6-3 and J is TRBJ2-1; 10 nucleotides align to TRBD2. This CDR3 spans 17 amino acids. V was pared by 4 bases and J by 4 bases, with 10 bases of the junction left unmatched. Per the germline V gene, CDR1 is MNHEY and CDR2 is SVGEGT. The CDR3 nucleotides read TGTGCCAGCAGTTCCAGACTTTTAGCGGGGGGTTACAATGAGCAGTTCTTC. Translating gives CASSSRLLAGGYNEQFF.

J is TRBJ2-1 and V is TRBV7-9; possibly TRBD1 for D (6 bases). V was shortened by 4 bases and J by 7 bases, with 17 bases between the two germline ends. The CDR3 loop spans 15 amino acids. The germline gives CDR1 SEHNR, CDR2 FQNEAQ (reference sequence). CDR3 residues: CASSSPGAVGNEQFF. As DNA, the CDR3 is TGTGCCAGCAGCTCCCCAGGGGCAGTGGGTAATGAGCAGTTCTTC.

The chain is built from TRBV3-1 (or the pseudogene TRBV3-2) and TRBJ2-7; no definite D call. V gave up 0 bases and J gave up 0 bases, with 6 bases separating them. The CDR3 covers 14 residues. Germline CDR1 is LGHDT and CDR2 is YNNKEL (reference sequence). The CDR3 loop reads CASSQDAYSYEQYF. CDR3 DNA: TGTGCCAGCAGCCAAGACGCGTACTCCTACGAGCAGTACTTC.

This clone was seen a single time. J is TRBJ2-1 and V is TRBV5-8, with a weak D call TRBD2 (6 bases). The V end lost 1 base, the J end lost 4 bases, and 12 bases lay between the germline ends. The CDR3 sequence is 15 residues long. CDR1 is SGHTS and CDR2 is YDEGEE in the germline V gene. CDR3 bases: TGTGCCAGCAGCTTGTTCTTGCGGGGTTACAATGAGCAGTTCTTC. As protein: CASSLFLRGYNEQFF.

This CDR3 is CASSRSGTSGNNEQFF. As DNA, the CDR3 is TGCGCCAGCAGCCGATCCGGGACTAGCGGAAACAATGAGCAGTTCTTC. The chain carries TRBV5-1 and TRBJ2-1, with 11 bases identical to TRBD2. Per germline, CDR1 SGHRS and CDR2 YFSETQ. V shed 4 bases, J shed 5 bases, and the junction held 8 bases outside the gene matches. The length of the CDR3 is 16 residues. The entire variable domain, with the rest obtained from reference TRBV5-1 and TRBJ2-1, is as follows: KAGVTQTPRYLIKTRGQQVTLSCSPISGHRSVSWYQQTPGQGLQFLFEYFSETQRNKGNFPGRFSGRQFSNSRSEMNVSTLELGDSALYLCASSRSGTSGNNEQFFGPGTRLTVL.

This chain connects TRBV28 to TRBJ1-1; 7 bases map to TRBD1. The ends lost 1 base at V and 9 bases at J; junction bases unmatched: 2. CDR1 MDHEN and CDR2 SYDVKM come from the germline V gene. The CDR3 has 12 amino acids. CDR3 DNA: TGTGCCAGCAGTTTATCAGGGGGGAAAGCTTTCTTT. The encoded protein is CASSLSGGKAFF.

This clone has only one observation. This chain links TRBV12-3 or TRBV12-4 with TRBJ1-1; D ambiguous. Trimming shortened V by 4 bases and J by 0 bases, and 3 bases separated the two germline ends. The CDR3 is 12 amino acids. The CDR3 protein is CASSSMNTEAFF. CDR3 nucleotides: TGTGCCAGCAGTTCTATGAACACTGAAGCTTTCTTT.

The V and J genes are TRBV19 and TRBJ1-2; no clear D. V shed 0 bases and J shed 8 bases, with 16 bases lying between them. The CDR3 is made up of 15 amino acids. Germline CDR1 LNHDA, CDR2 SQIVND (reference sequence). The CDR3: CASSIDRWESRGYTF. The CDR3 nucleotides are TGTGCCAGTAGTATAGATCGGTGGGAGTCTCGGGGCTACACCTTC.

The CDR3 loop is CATSDPRSASGELFF. The CDR3 DNA reads as TGTGCCACCAGTGACCCTCGGTCAGCGTCCGGGGAGCTGTTTTTT. The chain employs TRBV24-1 and TRBJ2-2; D is undetermined. V was trimmed by 4 bases and J by 6 bases, leaving 14 bases between them. Germline values: CDR1 KGHDR, CDR2 SFDVKD. This CDR3 has 15 amino acids.

CDR3 bases: TGTGCCAGCAGCCAAGATTTTAGGGACAGGTCAGGAAACACCATATATTTT. It codes for CASSQDFRDRSGNTIYF. The chain couples TRBV14 to TRBJ1-3; 8 bases map to TRBD1. There are 17 residues in the CDR3. V lost 0 bases to trimming and J lost 4 bases; unmatched junction nucleotides: 8. Germline-derived CDR1 and CDR2 are SGHDN and FVKESK.

The chain links TRBV2 to TRBJ1-1; D is unresolved. Looked up from germline, CDR1 is SNHLY and CDR2 is FYNNEI. Trimming took 5 bases from V and 2 from J, leaving 3 bases between them. CDR3 length: 11 residues. Here the CDR3 reads CASSSNTEAFF. The DNA of the CDR3 is TGTGCCAGCAGTAGCAACACTGAAGCTTTCTTT.

The chain couples TRBV7-2 to TRBJ2-1, with 9 bases lining up with TRBD2. CDR1 SGHTA and CDR2 FQGNSA come from the germline V gene. V was pared by 7 bases and J by 6 bases, with 7 bases of the junction left unmatched. The CDR3 has 14 amino acids. The CDR3 loop is CASMRAGGFNEQFF. As DNA, the CDR3 is TGTGCCAGCATGCGGGCGGGAGGGTTCAATGAGCAGTTCTTC.

CDR3 protein: CAGGREFTDTQYF. Written as DNA, the CDR3 is TGTGCCGGGGGCAGGGAATTCACAGATACGCAGTATTTT. The J gene is TRBJ2-3, the V gene TRBV6-5; weak D call: TRBD1 (6 bases). Germline CDR1 MNHEY, CDR2 SVGAGI. The ends were cut back, 11 bases at V and 2 bases at J, with 14 bases in the middle. The CDR3 consists of 13 residues.

The chain has TRBV29-1 and TRBJ1-2, with 9 bases identical to TRBD1. Per germline, CDR1 SQVTM and CDR2 ANQGSEA. Losses at the gene ends were 6 bases for V and 4 bases for J; bases not matched to a gene: 6. The CDR3 loop spans 13 amino acids. The CDR3 region is CSVGTGNPYGYTF. The CDR3 nucleotides are TGCAGCGTAGGGACAGGGAATCCCTATGGCTACACCTTC.

The rearrangement joins TRBV3-1 (or the pseudogene TRBV3-2) to TRBJ2-4; TRBD1 agrees at 10 bases. Germline assignment: CDR1 LGHDT and CDR2 YNNKEL (reference sequence). V lost 4 bases to trimming and J lost 10 bases; unmatched junction nucleotides: 13. The CDR3 contains 16 residues. CDR3 in amino acids: CASSPWDRGEIWIQYF. The DNA of the CDR3 is TGTGCCAGCAGCCCCTGGGACAGGGGCGAGATATGGATTCAGTACTTC.

This clone occurred once. The rearrangement uses TRBV30 and TRBJ1-2; tentative D call: TRBD1 (6 bases). The CDR3 has 12 amino acids. Germline CDR1 reads GTSNPN; CDR2 reads SVGIG (reference sequence). Deletions cut 6 bases from V and 1 base from J, with 9 bases between. CDR3 loop: CACWTVNYGYTF. CDR3 DNA: TGTGCCTGCTGGACAGTTAACTATGGCTACACCTTC.